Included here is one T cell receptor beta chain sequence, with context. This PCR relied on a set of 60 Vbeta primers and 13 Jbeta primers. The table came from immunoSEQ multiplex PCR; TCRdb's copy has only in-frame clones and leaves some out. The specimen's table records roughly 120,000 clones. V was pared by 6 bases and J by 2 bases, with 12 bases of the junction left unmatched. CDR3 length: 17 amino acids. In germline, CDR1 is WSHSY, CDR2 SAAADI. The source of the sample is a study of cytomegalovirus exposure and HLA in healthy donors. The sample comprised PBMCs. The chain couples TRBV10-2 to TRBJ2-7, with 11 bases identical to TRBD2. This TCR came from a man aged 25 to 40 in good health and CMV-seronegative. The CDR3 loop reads CASRRWTSGSAAYEQYF. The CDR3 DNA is TGCGCCAGCAGGAGGTGGACTAGCGGGTCCGCGGCCTACGAGCAGTACTTC.